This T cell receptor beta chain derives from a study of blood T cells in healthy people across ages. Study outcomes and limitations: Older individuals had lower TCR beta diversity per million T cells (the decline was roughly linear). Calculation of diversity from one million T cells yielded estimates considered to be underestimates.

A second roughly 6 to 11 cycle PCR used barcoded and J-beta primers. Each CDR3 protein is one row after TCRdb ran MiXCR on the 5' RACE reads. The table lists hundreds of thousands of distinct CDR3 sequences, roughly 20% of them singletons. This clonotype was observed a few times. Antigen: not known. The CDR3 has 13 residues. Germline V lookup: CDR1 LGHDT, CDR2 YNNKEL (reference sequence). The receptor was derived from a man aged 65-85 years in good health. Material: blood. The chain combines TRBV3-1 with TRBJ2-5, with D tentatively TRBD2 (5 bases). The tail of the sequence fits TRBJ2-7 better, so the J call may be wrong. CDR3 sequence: CASSQLGGFEQYF. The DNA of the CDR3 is TGTGCCAGCAGCCAACTTGGAGGCTTCGAGCAGTACTTC.